The entry below gives a single T cell receptor beta chain sequence along with its context. What it binds is not known. The sample comes from a study of T cells in Graves' hyperthyroidism and ophthalmopathy. The CDR3 extends over 16 amino acids. Germline CDR1 DFQATT, CDR2 SNEGSKA (reference sequence). Trimming pared 3 bases from V and 4 bases from J, leaving 18 bases between. Study conclusions and caveats: A model of 13 V-J features distinguished ophthalmopathy from stable hyperthyroidism.

TCR beta CDR3 region amplification was performed from RNA transcripts. Primed by the HTBI set, a first-round RT-PCR was run on the TCR CDR3. TCRdb re-derived calls from the multiplex PCR reads in MiXCR, one entry per CDR3 protein. The table lists hundreds of thousands of distinct CDR3 sequences, 18% of them singletons, with over 15% in the top ten. Sequenced material: blood. The gene calls are TRBV20-1 and TRBJ1-4, with a tentative D call TRBD1 (5 bases). The source is a woman aged 50 to 60 with Graves' hyperthyroidism that later progressed to Graves' ophthalmopathy. The CDR3 region is CSASRGQRALNEKLFF. The CDR3 DNA follows: TGCAGTGCTAGTCGGGGCCAGCGCGCCCTTAATGAAAAACTGTTTTTT.